This T cell receptor beta chain comes out of a study of blood T cell repertoires in COVID-19. Study as a whole: Acute and convalescent COVID-19 specimens originated in the United States, Italy and Spain.

The CDR3 length is 12 residues. Germline assignment: CDR1 LNHDA and CDR2 SQIVND (reference sequence). V was clipped by 1 base and J by 6 bases, with 7 bases between them. This clone occurred once. Assay: immunoSEQ multiplex PCR; the TCRdb copy retains only in-frame clones and omits some. The table records under 75,000 clones, 65% to 80% of them present only once. This sequence joins TRBV19 and TRBJ2-7; D is uncertain. The sequence was collected from a woman aged 70-85 years with acute or convalescent COVID-19. Input material: peripheral blood. The CDR3 protein is CASSIGFGEQYF. The CDR3 coding sequence is TGTGCCAGTAGTATAGGATTCGGCGAGCAGTACTTC.